The 20 T cell receptor beta chains below were found in one sample sequenced in a study of T cell responses to AZD1222 COVID-19 vaccine. Method: immunoSEQ multiplex PCR; TCRdb's copy keeps in-frame clones and lacks some. The table lists roughly 77,000 clones, around nine tenths of them singletons. Specimen: peripheral blood, collected 28 days after the second AZD1222 dose. The source is an adult who received the AZD1222 COVID-19 vaccine.

The chain couples TRBV27 to TRBJ2-1; 7 nucleotides agree with TRBD2. The CDR3 contains 14 residues. Per the germline V gene, CDR1 is MNHEY and CDR2 is SMNVEV (reference sequence). V shed 7 bases and J 8 bases; nucleotides not matched to a gene: 11. The chain's CDR3 is CASTRGDSVHEQFF. Here the CDR3 DNA reads TGTGCCAGCACACGGGGGGACTCCGTCCATGAGCAGTTCTTC.

This clone was counted a single time. This sequence joins TRBV18 and TRBJ1-2, with D possibly matching TRBD1 (6 bases). The ends were cut back, 2 bases at V and 6 bases at J, with 13 bases in the middle. The CDR3 sequence is 14 residues long. Looked up from germline, CDR1 is KGHSH and CDR2 is LQKENI. CDR3 nucleotide sequence: TGTGCCAGCTCACCAAGCAGGGGAAGCGATGGCTACACCTTC. It encodes CASSPSRGSDGYTF.

The gene calls are TRBV7-2 and TRBJ2-7; 12 nucleotides agree with TRBD2. Germline loops: CDR1 SGHTA, CDR2 FQGNSA. The CDR3 has 16 amino acids. With V trimmed by 5 bases and J by 6 bases, 11 bases remained unmatched. The CDR3 is CASSPTLAGGLGEQYF. The CDR3 DNA reads as TGTGCCAGCAGCCCTACACTAGCGGGGGGATTGGGCGAGCAGTACTTC.

The chain uses TRBV27 and TRBJ1-5, with D tentatively TRBD1 (6 bases). This CDR3 is built from 14 residues. V was clipped by 3 bases and J by 6 bases, with 12 bases between them. CDR1 is MNHEY and CDR2 is SMNVEV in the germline V gene (reference sequence). The CDR3 coding sequence is TGTGCCAGCAGTTTTTCAGGGGCGAGTCAGCCCCAGCATTTT. Translating it yields CASSFSGASQPQHF.

This chain links TRBV3-1 (or the pseudogene TRBV3-2) with TRBJ2-7; D unclear. CDR3 length: 11 amino acids. Trimming removed 3 bases at V and 2 bases at J, with 2 bases between. Per the germline V gene, CDR1 is LGHDT and CDR2 is YNNKEL (reference sequence). The CDR3 protein is CASSHAYEQYF. The DNA of the CDR3 is TGTGCCAGCAGCCATGCCTACGAGCAGTACTTC.

This chain connects TRBV7-9 to TRBJ1-5; tentatively, D is TRBD1 (5 bases). The CDR3 consists of 17 residues. Germline-derived CDR1 and CDR2 are SEHNR and FQNEAQ (reference sequence). V lost 2 bases and J 2 bases, leaving 16 bases between the germline ends. The DNA of the CDR3 is TGTGCCAGCAGCTTAAGTGGCGACGAGGGGCGCAATCAGCCCCAGCATTTT. It codes for CASSLSGDEGRNQPQHF.

This clone showed up just a few times. The chain is built from TRBV7-2 and TRBJ2-1, with D unresolved. The V gene lost 4 bases and the J gene lost 6 bases, with 10 bases spanning the gap. Germline V gene data show CDR1 as SGHTA and CDR2 as FQGNSA. The CDR3 is 13 residues long. The CDR3 loop is CASSSRAPNEQFF. CDR3 sequence (DNA): TGTGCCAGCAGCTCTAGGGCCCCCAATGAGCAGTTCTTC.

This clone was seen a handful of times. V is TRBV14 and J is TRBJ1-4; 9 bases fit TRBD1. The V and J ends lost 3 bases and 5 bases, in that order; junction bases with no gene match: 4. The CDR3 has 15 amino acids. CDR1 is SGHDN and CDR2 is FVKESK in the germline V gene. The CDR3 region has the DNA TGTGCCAGCAGCCAGCTGGGACAGGGAAATGAAAAACTGTTTTTT. Translation gives CASSQLGQGNEKLFF.

This clone was detected only once. This chain uses TRBV4-1 with TRBJ2-1; D not certain. In germline, CDR1 is MGHRA, CDR2 YSYEKL. CDR3 length equals 16 residues. V dropped 1 base and J dropped 1 base, with 11 bases sitting between them. CDR3 sequence: CASSQVDLVSYNEQFF. The CDR3 DNA is TGCGCCAGCAGCCAAGTAGACTTAGTGTCCTACAATGAGCAGTTCTTC.

This clone is a singleton in its sample. The chain combines TRBV11-3 with TRBJ2-1; a weak D match, TRBD2 (5 bases). Germline V gene lookup returns CDR1 SGHNT and CDR2 YENEEA. This CDR3 contains 15 residues. Trimming removed 5 bases from V and 1 base from J, with 12 bases in between. The CDR3 loop is CASSQTRLSYNEQFF. CDR3 DNA sequence: TGTGCCAGCAGCCAAACTAGGCTTTCCTACAATGAGCAGTTCTTC.

The chain joins TRBV29-1 to TRBJ2-7, with 7 bases that match TRBD2. Per the germline V gene, CDR1 is SQVTM and CDR2 is ANQGSEA. After removal of 3 bases from V and 5 bases from J, the junction contained 7 bases not matched to a gene. The CDR3 has 13 residues. The CDR3 DNA reads TGCAGCGTTGAGGGGGGGATTGTCGACGAGCAGTACTTC. Translated: CSVEGGIVDEQYF.

The chain is built from TRBV6-5 and TRBJ2-1; maybe TRBD2 (5 bases). Between the trimmed V and J ends, which lost 7 bases and 4 bases, there was a span of 11 bases. Germline V CDR1 and CDR2: MNHEY, SVGAGI. CDR3 length: 13 amino acids. The CDR3 DNA sequence: TGTGCCAGCAATTTACTAGGATACAATGAGCAGTTCTTC. Protein product: CASNLLGYNEQFF.

The chain has TRBV25-1 and TRBJ2-6, with no clear D. V lost 1 base to trimming and J lost 0 bases, with 7 bases between them. CDR1 is MGHDK, CDR2 SYGVNS, per germline. CDR3 size: 16 residues. DNA for the CDR3: TGTGCCAGCAGTGAATTAAGGGACTCTGGGGCCAACGTCCTGACTTTC. It translates to CASSELRDSGANVLTF.

The chain links TRBV28 to TRBJ1-1; D unclear. Trimming left V 3 bases short and J 8 bases short, with 4 bases between. CDR1 is MDHEN, CDR2 SYDVKM, per germline. The CDR3 runs to 10 residues. The CDR3 sequence is CASSFPEAFF. Here the CDR3 DNA reads TGTGCCAGCAGTTTCCCGGAAGCTTTCTTT.

The chain is built from TRBV5-5 and TRBJ2-7; D not certain. Trimming stripped 0 bases from V and 2 bases from J, with 9 bases between. The CDR3 is made up of 14 amino acids. The germline CDR1 and CDR2 sequences are SGHKS and YYEKEE (reference sequence). The CDR3 nucleotides are TGTGCCAGCAGCTTGGTGGCAGGTGCCTACGAGCAGTACTTC. This sequence encodes CASSLVAGAYEQYF. Combining the CDR3 with reference TRBV5-5 and TRBJ2-7 gives the whole variable domain DAGVTQSPTHLIKTRGQQVTLRCSPISGHKSVSWYQQVLGQGPQFIFQYYEKEERGRGNFPDRFSARQFPNYSSELNVNALLLGDSALYLCASSLVAGAYEQYFGPGTRLTVT.

The chain has TRBV6-6 and TRBJ1-4, with D unclear. This CDR3 is built from 16 residues. Germline CDR1 and CDR2: MNHNY and SVGAGI (reference sequence). Trimming pared 2 bases from V and 3 bases from J, leaving 13 bases between. The CDR3 coding sequence is TGTGCCAGCAGTTACCCTACAGCGGGGTCTAATGAAAAACTGTTTTTT. Translation gives CASSYPTAGSNEKLFF.

The rearrangement links TRBV28 to TRBJ2-1, with 13 positions matching TRBD2. The V gene end was trimmed by 6 bases and the J gene end by 10 bases; junction bases not matched to a gene: 9. Looked up from germline, CDR1 is MDHEN and CDR2 is SYDVKM. This CDR3 has 15 amino acids. CDR3 in amino acids: CASSTLAGGPEEQFF. DNA for the CDR3: TGTGCCAGCAGCACACTAGCGGGAGGGCCGGAAGAGCAGTTCTTC.

CDR3 DNA: TGTGCCAGCAGTGAATGGGTCACACTGAATCAGCCCCAGCATTTT. This encodes CASSEWVTLNQPQHF. This chain connects TRBV2 to TRBJ1-5; no clear D gene. V lost 2 bases and J 4 bases, leaving 12 bases between the germline ends. Germline V CDR1 and CDR2: SNHLY, FYNNEI. CDR3 length equals 15 residues. Variable domain in full (rest from reference TRBV2 and TRBJ1-5): EPEVTQTPSHQVTQMGQEVILRCVPISNHLYFYWYRQILGQKVEFLVSFYNNEISEKSEIFDDQFSVERPDGSNFTLKIRSTKLEDSAMYFCASSEWVTLNQPQHFGDGTRLSIL.

This clone has just a few counts. The chain joins TRBV7-8 to TRBJ1-2; D unclear. V lost 3 bases and J 2 bases, leaving 7 bases between the germline ends. The CDR3 sequence is 13 residues long. Germline V gives CDR1 SGHVS, CDR2 FQNEAQ. CDR3 in amino acids: CASSFTANYGYTF. The DNA for the CDR3 is TGTGCCAGCAGCTTTACGGCCAACTATGGCTACACCTTC.

The V gene is TRBV7-8, the J gene TRBJ2-7; D perhaps matches TRBD2 (5 bases). Trimming stripped 4 bases from V and 1 base from J, with 11 bases between. The CDR3 consists of 14 residues. Per germline, CDR1 SGHVS and CDR2 FQNEAQ. The CDR3 loop is CASSSRRLSYEQYF. The CDR3 DNA reads TGTGCCAGCAGCTCGAGGAGGCTTTCCTACGAGCAGTACTTC.